Listed below are T cell receptor beta chains from one sample, sequenced in a study of OX40 agonist ivuxolimab in advanced cancers. The data were produced by immunoSEQ multiplex PCR, yet TCRdb's version contains in-frame clones alone and is incomplete. The sample yields roughly 92,000 clones, under 90% seen once. The sample here was CD4+ or CD8+ T cells sorted from blood, taken in a trial of the OX40 agonist ivuxolimab. These receptors came from an adult with an advanced solid tumor such as melanoma, head and neck, liver or kidney cancer. Both conserved end residues are part of each CDR3. Each record gives: CDR3 protein, clone size, V gene, J gene. Size is stated for part of the rows, as once, few or many counts, or as a class when the clone is expanded.

CDR3: CASSEGQTSYEQYF
size: NA
V: TRBV7-9
J: TRBJ2-7

CDR3: CASSLGGESTEAFF
size: NA
V: TRBV7-8
J: TRBJ1-1

CDR3: CASSEDYSNQPQHF
size: few
V: TRBV2
J: TRBJ1-5

CDR3: CSVGTGRLFRTDTQYF
size: NA
V: TRBV29-1
J: TRBJ2-3

CDR3: CASSRRGELTGELFF
size: NA
V: TRBV5-1
J: TRBJ2-2

CDR3: CASSLSGTSGDTQYF
size: NA
V: TRBV7-2
J: TRBJ2-3

CDR3: CASSLAETATNEKLFF
size: NA
V: TRBV7-9
J: TRBJ1-4

CDR3: CASSPSGTVDKAFF
size: NA
V: TRBV9
J: TRBJ1-1

CDR3: CASSPGLAESGELFF
size: NA
V: TRBV6-1
J: TRBJ2-2

CDR3: CASSLYVDTQYF
size: NA
V: TRBV7-2
J: TRBJ2-3

CDR3: CASSLGGLAGAPTYNEQFF
size: NA
V: TRBV7-2
J: TRBJ2-1

CDR3: CASSFGDSSYEQYF
size: NA
V: TRBV5-1
J: TRBJ2-7

CDR3: CASSYSQGPPQHF
size: few
V: TRBV6-6
J: TRBJ1-5

CDR3: CASRTGEETQYF
size: NA
V: TRBV6-6
J: TRBJ2-5

CDR3: CASTRATDTQYF
size: NA
V: TRBV7-9
J: TRBJ2-3

CDR3: CASSPGAYEQYF
size: NA
V: TRBV7-8
J: TRBJ2-7

CDR3: CASSIVVEETQYF
size: NA
V: TRBV19
J: TRBJ2-5

CDR3: CASSLRGYEQYF
size: NA
V: TRBV28
J: TRBJ2-7

CDR3: CASSLGGGGSYEQYF
size: NA
V: TRBV14
J: TRBJ2-7

CDR3: CASSGTFNQPQHF
size: few
V: TRBV19
J: TRBJ1-5

CDR3: CASSLTVPTNEKLFF
size: NA
V: TRBV6-6
J: TRBJ1-4

CDR3: CASSATGTSGTGELFF
size: NA
V: TRBV5-1
J: TRBJ2-2

CDR3: CASKGFGDIQYF
size: NA
V: TRBV10-3
J: TRBJ2-4

CDR3: CSVIGDLNTEAFF
size: few
V: TRBV29-1
J: TRBJ1-1

CDR3: CASSYGATNEKLFF
size: NA
V: TRBV6-6
J: TRBJ1-4

CDR3: CASSQDARGREQYF
size: NA
V: TRBV4-3
J: TRBJ2-7

CDR3: CASSVEGSSYEQYF
size: once
V: TRBV19
J: TRBJ2-7

CDR3: CASLEDRGREKLFF
size: NA
V: TRBV2
J: TRBJ1-4

CDR3: CASSGPFNYGYTF
size: NA
V: TRBV18
J: TRBJ1-2

CDR3: CASSIGTGSYEQYF
size: NA
V: TRBV19
J: TRBJ2-7

CDR3: CASRERASSYEQYF
size: NA
V: TRBV6-1
J: TRBJ2-7

CDR3: CASSAAPDSSYEQYF
size: NA
V: TRBV2
J: TRBJ2-7

CDR3: CASSLAPGGYYGYTF
size: NA
V: TRBV7-8
J: TRBJ1-2

CDR3: CAISPTLAGGSGDTQYF
size: NA
V: TRBV10-3
J: TRBJ2-3

CDR3: CATSGGWGQYF
size: few
V: TRBV15
J: TRBJ2-7

CDR3: CASSSTSGPTGELFF
size: NA
V: TRBV7-2
J: TRBJ2-2

CDR3: CASSFTGTGHFQPQHF
size: NA
V: TRBV27
J: TRBJ1-5

CDR3: CASSPSRGWGTEAFF
size: NA
V: TRBV18
J: TRBJ1-1

CDR3: CASSLVGGRVGNTEAFF
size: NA
V: TRBV5-1
J: TRBJ1-1

CDR3: CASSYRTGNTEAFF
size: NA
V: TRBV6-5
J: TRBJ1-1

CDR3: CASSLDRNTEAFF
size: NA
V: TRBV7-2
J: TRBJ1-1

CDR3: CATHRVNTGELFF
size: NA
V: TRBV15
J: TRBJ2-2

CDR3: CASSLGRVGEQFF
size: NA
V: TRBV11-2
J: TRBJ2-1

CDR3: CAISESLQENYGYTF
size: NA
V: TRBV10-3
J: TRBJ1-2

CDR3: CASSIVRVGQGLVETQYF
size: NA
V: TRBV19
J: TRBJ2-5

CDR3: CASSPAGFNTGELFF
size: once
V: TRBV7-9
J: TRBJ2-2

CDR3: CASSDWISTPGQYF
size: NA
V: TRBV7-2
J: TRBJ2-7

CDR3: CASSTRTSGNIQYF
size: NA
V: TRBV7-2
J: TRBJ2-4

CDR3: CASSLGQGLNTEAFF
size: NA
V: TRBV5-8
J: TRBJ1-1

CDR3: CSVVDKHYGYTF
size: NA
V: TRBV29-1
J: TRBJ1-2

CDR3: CASSLSGTSASGELFF
size: NA
V: TRBV5-1
J: TRBJ2-2

CDR3: CASSIQGPRYEQYF
size: NA
V: TRBV11-2
J: TRBJ2-7

CDR3: CASSLTSGGSVEQFF
size: NA
V: TRBV7-2
J: TRBJ2-1

CDR3: CASSPLNTEAFF
size: NA
V: TRBV7-9
J: TRBJ1-1